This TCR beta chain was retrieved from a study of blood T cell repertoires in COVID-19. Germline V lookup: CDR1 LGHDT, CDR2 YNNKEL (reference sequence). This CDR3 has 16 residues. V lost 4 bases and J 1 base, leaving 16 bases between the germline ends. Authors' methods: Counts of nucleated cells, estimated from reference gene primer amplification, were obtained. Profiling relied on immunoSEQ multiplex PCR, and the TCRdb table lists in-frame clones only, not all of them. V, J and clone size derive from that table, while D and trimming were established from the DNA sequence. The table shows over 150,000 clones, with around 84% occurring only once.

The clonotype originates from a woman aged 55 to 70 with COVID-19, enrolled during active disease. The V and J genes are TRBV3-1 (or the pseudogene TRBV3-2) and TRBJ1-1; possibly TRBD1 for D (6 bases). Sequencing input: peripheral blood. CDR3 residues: CASSLQGGGKNTEAFF. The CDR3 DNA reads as TGTGCCAGCAGCCTTCAAGGGGGGGGGAAGAACACTGAAGCTTTCTTT.